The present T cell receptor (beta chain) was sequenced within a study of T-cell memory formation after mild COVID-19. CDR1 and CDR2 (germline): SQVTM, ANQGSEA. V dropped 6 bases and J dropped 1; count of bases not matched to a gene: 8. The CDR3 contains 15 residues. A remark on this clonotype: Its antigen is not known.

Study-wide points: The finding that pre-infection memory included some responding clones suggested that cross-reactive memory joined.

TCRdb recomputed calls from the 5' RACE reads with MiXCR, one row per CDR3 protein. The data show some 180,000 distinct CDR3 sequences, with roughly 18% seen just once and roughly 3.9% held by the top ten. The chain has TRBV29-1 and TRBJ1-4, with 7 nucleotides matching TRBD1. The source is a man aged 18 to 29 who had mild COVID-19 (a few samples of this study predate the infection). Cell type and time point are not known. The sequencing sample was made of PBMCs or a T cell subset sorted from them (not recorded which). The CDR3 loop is CSVAPSGGTNEKLFF. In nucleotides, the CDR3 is TGCAGCGTGGCCCCGTCAGGGGGAACTAATGAAAAACTGTTTTTT.